This TCR beta chain was identified during a study of CD8+CD57+ T cells in acquired aplastic anemia. Study context: On average, sorted CD4+ and CD8+ cells gave around 3 ug of DNA.

This clonotype has just a few counts. The target antigen is unknown. Selection for sequencing was limited to patients who had shown CD8+CD57+ cell expansion by flow cytometry. Patients had undergone no therapy by the time their blood was sampled. The use of genomic DNA as template underpinned the TCR beta VDJ and CDR3 profiling. TCRdb reprocessed the reads with MiXCR, giving one entry per CDR3 protein. The profile shows about 220,000 distinct CDR3 sequences, approximately 45% of them singletons. After removal of 5 bases from V and 6 bases from J, the junction contained 3 bases not matched to a gene. The CDR3 covers 12 residues. Germline loops: CDR1 MNHEY, CDR2 SMNVEV (reference sequence). Study results and caveats: Patients and healthy controls showed no significant CD8+ Simpson's diversity difference.

This chain uses TRBV27 with TRBJ1-2, with 7 positions matching TRBD1. Sequencing input: sorted CD4+, CD8+, or CD8+CD57+ T cells (not recorded which) from PBMCs. The receptor comes from a human donor with aplastic anemia. The CDR3 region is CASSPGTDGYTF. CDR3 nucleotides: TGTGCCAGCAGTCCCGGGACAGATGGCTACACCTTC.